Listed below are T cell receptor beta chains from one sample, sequenced in a study of T cell responses to AZD1222 COVID-19 vaccine. Produced via immunoSEQ multiplex PCR; TCRdb's table is partial and in-frame only. Of about 83,000 clones listed, 85% to 90% are singletons. The sample consisted of peripheral blood, taken on day 0 of MenACWY control vaccination. Every receptor here comes from an adult in good health. Each CDR3 is given with its conserved first and last residue. The order of the fields is D gene, clone size, J gene, V gene, CDR3 protein, CDR3 DNA. D genes are given only for firm matches. Rows may omit the clone size; those that give it use once, few, many or a size class.

d_call: TRBD1; clone_size: NA; j_call: TRBJ2-7; v_call: TRBV28; cdr3_aa: CASSLTGAPYEQYF; cdr3_nt: TGTGCCAGCAGTTTGACAGGGGCTCCCTACGAGCAGTACTTC
d_call: TRBD1; clone_size: NA; j_call: TRBJ1-6; v_call: TRBV27; cdr3_aa: CASSFIGQGNSPLHF; cdr3_nt: TGTGCCAGCAGTTTCATAGGACAGGGTAATTCACCCCTCCACTTT
d_call: NA; clone_size: NA; j_call: TRBJ2-7; v_call: TRBV28; cdr3_aa: CASSSSGDPYEQYF; cdr3_nt: TGTGCCAGCAGTTCCTCCGGGGATCCCTACGAGCAGTACTTC
d_call: NA; clone_size: NA; j_call: TRBJ1-3; v_call: TRBV12-3/TRBV12-4; cdr3_aa: CASTHEGHTIYF; cdr3_nt: TGTGCCAGCACCCATGAGGGCCACACCATATATTTT
d_call: NA; clone_size: NA; j_call: TRBJ1-5; v_call: TRBV19; cdr3_aa: CASKVRGANPNQPQHF; cdr3_nt: TGTGCCAGTAAGGTCCGAGGGGCGAACCCCAATCAGCCCCAGCATTTT
d_call: NA; clone_size: NA; j_call: TRBJ2-7; v_call: TRBV28; cdr3_aa: CASSLNYEQYF; cdr3_nt: TGTGCCAGCAGTTTAAACTACGAGCAGTACTTC
d_call: NA; clone_size: NA; j_call: TRBJ2-2; v_call: TRBV18; cdr3_aa: CASSPPVGGHNLTNTGELFF; cdr3_nt: TGTGCCAGCTCACCACCGGTGGGGGGACACAACCTCACGAACACCGGGGAGCTGTTTTTT
d_call: NA; clone_size: NA; j_call: TRBJ1-1; v_call: TRBV6-2/TRBV6-3; cdr3_aa: CASSKGGGNTEAFF; cdr3_nt: TGTGCCAGCAGCAAGGGGGGAGGGAACACTGAAGCTTTCTTT
d_call: NA; clone_size: NA; j_call: TRBJ2-2; v_call: TRBV30; cdr3_aa: CAWTLFSTGELFF; cdr3_nt: TGTGCCTGGACCCTATTTAGCACCGGGGAGCTGTTTTTT
d_call: TRBD1; clone_size: NA; j_call: TRBJ2-7; v_call: TRBV6-5; cdr3_aa: CATKHRDREVRQYF; cdr3_nt: TGTGCCACCAAACACCGGGACAGGGAAGTTCGTCAGTACTTC
d_call: TRBD2; clone_size: NA; j_call: TRBJ2-3; v_call: TRBV7-9; cdr3_aa: CASSPGLAGDTQYF; cdr3_nt: TGTGCCAGCAGCCCAGGACTAGCCGGAGATACGCAGTATTTT
d_call: TRBD2; clone_size: NA; j_call: TRBJ2-1; v_call: TRBV10-3; cdr3_aa: CAIRTSGATYNEQFF; cdr3_nt: TGTGCCATCAGAACGAGCGGGGCCACCTACAATGAGCAGTTCTTC
d_call: TRBD1; clone_size: NA; j_call: TRBJ2-4; v_call: TRBV7-8; cdr3_aa: CASSYPGQAEAKNIQYF; cdr3_nt: TGTGCCAGCAGCTACCCGGGACAGGCGGAAGCCAAAAACATTCAGTACTTC
d_call: NA; clone_size: NA; j_call: TRBJ1-5; v_call: TRBV6-5; cdr3_aa: CASRGEGDQPQHF; cdr3_nt: TGTGCCAGCAGGGGAGAAGGGGATCAGCCCCAGCATTTT
d_call: NA; clone_size: NA; j_call: TRBJ2-7; v_call: TRBV25-1; cdr3_aa: CASSENRAYEQYF; cdr3_nt: TGTGCCAGCAGTGAAAATAGGGCCTACGAGCAGTACTTC
d_call: NA; clone_size: NA; j_call: TRBJ2-7; v_call: TRBV6-5; cdr3_aa: CASRDTYYEQYF; cdr3_nt: TGTGCCAGTAGGGACACCTACTACGAGCAGTACTTC
d_call: NA; clone_size: NA; j_call: TRBJ2-2; v_call: TRBV24-1; cdr3_aa: CATSDRATGELFF; cdr3_nt: TGTGCCACCAGTGATAGGGCCACCGGGGAGCTGTTTTTT
d_call: NA; clone_size: NA; j_call: TRBJ1-6; v_call: TRBV28; cdr3_aa: CASSFGDGSPLHF; cdr3_nt: TGTGCCAGCAGTTTCGGGGACGGTTCACCCCTCCACTTT
d_call: NA; clone_size: NA; j_call: TRBJ1-1; v_call: TRBV19; cdr3_aa: CASSIPSANTEAFF; cdr3_nt: TGTGCCAGTAGTATTCCCTCAGCGAACACTGAAGCTTTCTTT
d_call: TRBD2; clone_size: NA; j_call: TRBJ2-1; v_call: TRBV18; cdr3_aa: CASSPPLLAGEKNEQFF; cdr3_nt: TGTGCCAGCTCACCACCGTTACTAGCGGGAGAGAAAAATGAGCAGTTCTTC
d_call: TRBD2; clone_size: NA; j_call: TRBJ2-7; v_call: TRBV7-2; cdr3_aa: CASSPPGLAGSYEQYF; cdr3_nt: TGTGCCAGCAGCCCTCCGGGACTAGCGGGCTCCTACGAGCAGTACTTC
d_call: NA; clone_size: once; j_call: TRBJ2-4; v_call: TRBV10-3; cdr3_aa: CAISESRTLGDIQYF; cdr3_nt: TGTGCCATCAGTGAGTCGAGGACCCTTGGGGACATTCAGTACTTC
d_call: NA; clone_size: once; j_call: TRBJ2-2; v_call: TRBV27; cdr3_aa: CASSLGLNTGELFF; cdr3_nt: TGTGCCAGCAGTTTAGGTCTGAACACCGGGGAGCTGTTTTTT
d_call: TRBD1; clone_size: NA; j_call: TRBJ1-1; v_call: TRBV7-9; cdr3_aa: CASSFRDRGVGEAFF; cdr3_nt: TGTGCCAGCAGCTTCAGAGACAGGGGGGTAGGTGAAGCTTTCTTT
d_call: NA; clone_size: NA; j_call: TRBJ1-2; v_call: TRBV27; cdr3_aa: CASSPQRQGTSGYTF; cdr3_nt: TGTGCCAGCAGTCCCCAGCGGCAGGGGACTAGTGGCTACACCTTC
d_call: NA; clone_size: NA; j_call: TRBJ1-1; v_call: TRBV28; cdr3_aa: CASSLSRGTTEAFF; cdr3_nt: TGTGCCAGCAGTTTATCAAGGGGGACCACTGAAGCTTTCTTT
d_call: TRBD1; clone_size: NA; j_call: TRBJ1-4; v_call: TRBV23-1; cdr3_aa: CASSLKGQGDEKLFF; cdr3_nt: TGCGCCAGCAGTTTGAAGGGACAGGGGGATGAAAAACTGTTTTTT
d_call: TRBD1; clone_size: NA; j_call: TRBJ1-1; v_call: TRBV5-8; cdr3_aa: CASSSGTGGLRTEAFF; cdr3_nt: TGTGCCAGCAGCTCGGGGACAGGGGGTTTGAGAACTGAAGCTTTCTTT
d_call: TRBD2; clone_size: NA; j_call: TRBJ2-2; v_call: TRBV28; cdr3_aa: CASSWGGAAGELFF; cdr3_nt: TGTGCCAGCAGTTGGGGGGGTGCGGCCGGGGAGCTGTTTTTT
d_call: NA; clone_size: once; j_call: TRBJ1-1; v_call: TRBV7-9; cdr3_aa: CASSLGFGAPEAFF; cdr3_nt: TGTGCCAGCAGCTTAGGGTTTGGTGCCCCTGAAGCTTTCTTT
d_call: TRBD2; clone_size: NA; j_call: TRBJ2-3; v_call: TRBV6-5; cdr3_aa: CASSTSGNTDTQYF; cdr3_nt: TGTGCCAGCAGTACTAGCGGGAACACAGATACGCAGTATTTT
d_call: TRBD2; clone_size: NA; j_call: TRBJ2-3; v_call: TRBV3-1/TRBV3-2; cdr3_aa: CASSPEAGGTDTQYF; cdr3_nt: TGTGCCAGCAGCCCAGAAGCGGGGGGCACAGATACGCAGTATTTT
d_call: NA; clone_size: NA; j_call: TRBJ1-3; v_call: TRBV5-4; cdr3_aa: CASSSGQFSGNTIYF; cdr3_nt: TGTGCCAGCAGCTCCGGACAGTTCTCTGGAAACACCATATATTTT
d_call: NA; clone_size: few; j_call: TRBJ2-7; v_call: TRBV19; cdr3_aa: CASPLFCEQYF; cdr3_nt: TGTGCCAGCCCCCTTTTTTGCGAGCAGTACTTC
d_call: NA; clone_size: NA; j_call: TRBJ1-2; v_call: TRBV25-1; cdr3_aa: CASSEWRDYGYTF; cdr3_nt: TGTGCCAGCAGTGAATGGCGGGACTATGGCTACACCTTC
d_call: NA; clone_size: NA; j_call: TRBJ1-1; v_call: TRBV6-2/TRBV6-3; cdr3_aa: CASTPGTLVGTEAFF; cdr3_nt: TGTGCCAGCACCCCCGGGACGTTGGTTGGCACTGAAGCTTTCTTT
d_call: NA; clone_size: NA; j_call: TRBJ1-5; v_call: TRBV30; cdr3_aa: CAWSAGPGSNQPQHF; cdr3_nt: TGTGCCTGGAGCGCCGGGCCGGGAAGCAATCAGCCCCAGCATTTT
d_call: NA; clone_size: NA; j_call: TRBJ1-2; v_call: TRBV30; cdr3_aa: CAWSLLVGGYTF; cdr3_nt: TGTGCCTGGAGTCTTTTGGTCGGAGGCTACACCTTC
d_call: NA; clone_size: NA; j_call: TRBJ2-7; v_call: TRBV3-1/TRBV3-2; cdr3_aa: CASSQVPREQLSEQYF; cdr3_nt: TGTGCCAGCAGCCAAGTGCCGCGGGAACAATTGAGCGAGCAGTACTTC
d_call: TRBD1; clone_size: NA; j_call: TRBJ2-5; v_call: TRBV24-1; cdr3_aa: CATSDSQGAGETQYF; cdr3_nt: TGTGCCACCAGTGATAGTCAGGGGGCGGGAGAGACCCAGTACTTC
d_call: TRBD2; clone_size: NA; j_call: TRBJ2-3; v_call: TRBV15; cdr3_aa: CATLGRGTQYF; cdr3_nt: TGTGCCACCCTGGGGCGGGGGACGCAGTATTTT
d_call: NA; clone_size: NA; j_call: TRBJ2-2; v_call: TRBV5-4; cdr3_aa: CASSSQDSAGELFF; cdr3_nt: TGTGCCAGCAGCTCACAGGATTCGGCCGGGGAGCTGTTTTTT
d_call: TRBD1; clone_size: NA; j_call: TRBJ1-1; v_call: TRBV5-6; cdr3_aa: CASSLPYPTGEAFF; cdr3_nt: TGTGCCAGCAGCTTGCCGTATCCGACAGGGGAAGCTTTCTTT
d_call: TRBD1; clone_size: NA; j_call: TRBJ1-4; v_call: TRBV28; cdr3_aa: CASSLGTGGGGNEKLFF; cdr3_nt: TGTGCCAGCAGTTTAGGGACAGGGGGCGGAGGTAATGAAAAACTGTTTTTT
d_call: TRBD2; clone_size: NA; j_call: TRBJ2-3; v_call: TRBV9; cdr3_aa: CASSSRTSVNTQYF; cdr3_nt: TGTGCCAGCAGCTCCCGGACTAGCGTGAATACGCAGTATTTT
d_call: TRBD1; clone_size: once; j_call: TRBJ1-5; v_call: TRBV28; cdr3_aa: CASSLSGQGVKPQHF; cdr3_nt: TGTGCCAGCAGTTTATCTGGACAGGGTGTGAAGCCCCAGCATTTT
d_call: TRBD1; clone_size: NA; j_call: TRBJ2-5; v_call: TRBV2; cdr3_aa: CASRARQGRETQYF; cdr3_nt: TGTGCCAGCAGGGCCCGACAGGGAAGGGAGACCCAGTACTTC
d_call: NA; clone_size: NA; j_call: TRBJ2-7; v_call: TRBV9; cdr3_aa: CASSGGPPSYEQYF; cdr3_nt: TGTGCCAGCAGCGGGGGGCCTCCCTCCTACGAGCAGTACTTC
d_call: NA; clone_size: few; j_call: TRBJ1-3; v_call: TRBV9; cdr3_aa: CASSGLLGGSGNTIYF; cdr3_nt: TGTGCCAGCAGCGGACTACTGGGAGGCTCTGGAAACACCATATATTTT
d_call: TRBD2; clone_size: NA; j_call: TRBJ2-5; v_call: TRBV5-4; cdr3_aa: CASSFGGGHQETQYF; cdr3_nt: TGTGCCAGCAGCTTTGGGGGAGGGCACCAAGAGACCCAGTACTTC
d_call: NA; clone_size: few; j_call: TRBJ2-1; v_call: TRBV14; cdr3_aa: CASSRPLAPPNEQFF; cdr3_nt: TGTGCCAGCAGCCGACCCCTCGCTCCCCCCAATGAGCAGTTCTTC
d_call: TRBD1; clone_size: NA; j_call: TRBJ2-5; v_call: TRBV7-2; cdr3_aa: CASSSRDREAETQYF; cdr3_nt: TGTGCCAGCAGCTCCCGGGACAGGGAAGCAGAGACCCAGTACTTC
d_call: NA; clone_size: NA; j_call: TRBJ2-5; v_call: TRBV30; cdr3_aa: CAWSRNRGGQETQYF; cdr3_nt: TGTGCCTGGAGTAGGAACAGGGGGGGTCAAGAGACCCAGTACTTC
d_call: NA; clone_size: NA; j_call: TRBJ1-5; v_call: TRBV7-2; cdr3_aa: CASSLLGQGGGNQPQHF; cdr3_nt: TGTGCCAGCAGCTTACTGGGCCAGGGTGGGGGCAATCAGCCCCAGCATTTT